This T cell receptor (beta chain) was profiled in a study of PD-1 blockade in classical Hodgkin lymphoma. Study-wide findings and caveats: Relapsed/refractory patients reportedly had the lowest baseline TCR diversity, below newly diagnosed patients, who were below healthy donors. The origin of the repertoire differences remains undefined, with disease activity or prior therapy as possible causes. Only CD4+ TCR diversity, not CD8+, had risen significantly by C4D1.

Each patient experienced a relapse that followed autologous stem cell transplantation, and brentuximab vedotin exposure varied. Turning to this clone: The antigen is unknown.

The assay was immunoSEQ multiplex PCR, and TCRdb's table has in-frame clones only and misses some. Seen here are 90,000 to 100,000 clones, 80% to 90% observed once, and the top ten hold roughly a tenth. This specimen was peripheral blood mononuclear cells (PBMCs), taken before the second cycle of nivolumab. The clonotype originates from a human donor with classical Hodgkin lymphoma.

The CDR3 here is CASSWSQGNTQYF. The CDR3 nucleotides are TGTGCCAGCAGCTGGAGTCAGGGTAATACGCAGTATTTT. This chain joins TRBV7-2 and TRBJ2-3, with D possibly being TRBD1 (5 bases). The length of the CDR3 is 13 residues. Trimming took 4 bases from V and 7 from J, leaving 12 bases between them. Germline assignment: CDR1 SGHTA and CDR2 FQGNSA.